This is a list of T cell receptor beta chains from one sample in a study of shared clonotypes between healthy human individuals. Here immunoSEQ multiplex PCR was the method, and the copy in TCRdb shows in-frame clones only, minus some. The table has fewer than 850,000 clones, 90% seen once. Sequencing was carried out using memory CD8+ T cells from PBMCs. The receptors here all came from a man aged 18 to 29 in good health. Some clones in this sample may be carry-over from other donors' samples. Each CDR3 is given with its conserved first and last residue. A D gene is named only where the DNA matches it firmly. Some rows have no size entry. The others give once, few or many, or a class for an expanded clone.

CASSFTETNIQYF TGTGCCAGCAGTTTCACTGAGACAAACATTCAGTACTTC TRBV28 - - TRBJ2-4
CASSQEGAVYNEQFF TGTGCCAGCAGCCAAGAGGGGGCGGTATACAATGAGCAGTTCTTC TRBV7-3 - TRBD1 TRBJ2-1
CASSLRGIAKNIQYF TGTGCCAGCAGTTTAAGAGGGATAGCCAAAAACATTCAGTACTTC TRBV28 - - TRBJ2-4
CASSRDGTIYNEQFF TGCGCCAGCAGCAGAGACGGAACGATTTACAATGAGCAGTTCTTC TRBV4-1 - - TRBJ2-1
CASSYGTSGSIFYEQYF TGCGCCAGCAGCTACGGGACTAGCGGGAGTATTTTCTACGAGCAGTACTTC TRBV5-1 once TRBD2 TRBJ2-7
CASSLSARINEKLFF TGTGCCAGCAGTTTATCGGCGCGGATAAATGAAAAACTGTTTTTT TRBV27 - - TRBJ1-4
CASSLGSGASGTQETQYF TGTGCCAGCAGCTTAGGGTCTGGGGCTAGCGGGACCCAAGAGACCCAGTACTTC TRBV7-9 - TRBD2 TRBJ2-5
CASSAGTGGTLNTEAFF TGTGCCAGCAGTGCCGGGACAGGGGGAACTTTGAACACTGAAGCTTTCTTT TRBV27 - TRBD1 TRBJ1-1
CASTQHTNYGYTF TGTGCCAGCACCCAACACACTAACTATGGCTACACCTTC TRBV28 - - TRBJ1-2
CATSSRTQLAGRDEQYF TGTGCCACCAGCAGCCGAACGCAACTAGCGGGAAGGGACGAGCAGTACTTC TRBV15 - TRBD2 TRBJ2-7
CASRSPDTDTQYF TGTGCCAGCAGGTCCCCTGACACAGATACGCAGTATTTT TRBV7-3 once - TRBJ2-3
CASSPGRTLSDGYTF TGTGCCAGCTCACCGGGACGGACTCTATCGGATGGCTACACCTTC TRBV18 - - TRBJ1-2
CASSTRLAGDGEQYF TGTGCCAGCAGCACCCGACTAGCGGGAGACGGGGAGCAGTACTTC TRBV7-9 - TRBD2 TRBJ2-5
CASSPSWGSSYNEQFF TGTGCCAGCAGTCCTTCTTGGGGGAGCTCCTACAATGAGCAGTTCTTC TRBV27 once - TRBJ2-1
CASSRGGTDTQYF TGCGCCAGCAGCCGCGGGGGCACAGATACGCAGTATTTT TRBV4-3 - - TRBJ2-3
CASSSIRTSGSYEQYF TGTGCCAGCAGTTCGATTAGGACTAGCGGTTCCTACGAGCAGTACTTC TRBV27 - TRBD2 TRBJ2-7
CASSVAASGNTIYF TGCGCCAGCAGTGTCGCAGCCTCTGGAAACACCATATATTTT TRBV10-2 - - TRBJ1-3
CASSSRPSGTEAFF TGTGCCAGCAGCTCCCGTCCGTCGGGGACTGAAGCTTTCTTT TRBV2 - - TRBJ1-1
CAWSGANRKGTNEKLFF TGTGCCTGGAGTGGGGCCAACCGAAAGGGGACTAATGAAAAACTGTTTTTT TRBV30 - - TRBJ1-4
CASSYWAGQNTGELFF TGTGCCAGCAGTTACTGGGCGGGACAGAACACCGGGGAGCTGTTTTTT TRBV6-6 - - TRBJ2-2
CASSYGTGGDYGYTF TGTGCCAGCAGTTACGGGACAGGGGGGGACTATGGCTACACCTTC TRBV6-6 - TRBD1 TRBJ1-2
CASSYSLNEQFF TGTGCCAGCAGTTACTCGCTCAATGAGCAGTTCTTC TRBV6-5 - - TRBJ2-1
CATGEQGGSYEQYF TGTGCCACAGGGGAGCAGGGAGGCTCCTACGAGCAGTACTTC TRBV28 - - TRBJ2-7
CASSVGYGGSTYEQYF TGTGCCAGCAGCGTAGGGTACGGGGGATCCACCTACGAGCAGTACTTC TRBV9 - - TRBJ2-7
CASSLGRTGPYEQYF TGTGCCAGCAGCCTTGGCCGGACAGGGCCCTACGAGCAGTACTTC TRBV6-1 - TRBD1 TRBJ2-7
CASSLGWGTGDSNQPQHF TGTGCCAGCAGTTTAGGGTGGGGGACGGGAGATAGCAATCAGCCCCAGCATTTT TRBV28 - - TRBJ1-5